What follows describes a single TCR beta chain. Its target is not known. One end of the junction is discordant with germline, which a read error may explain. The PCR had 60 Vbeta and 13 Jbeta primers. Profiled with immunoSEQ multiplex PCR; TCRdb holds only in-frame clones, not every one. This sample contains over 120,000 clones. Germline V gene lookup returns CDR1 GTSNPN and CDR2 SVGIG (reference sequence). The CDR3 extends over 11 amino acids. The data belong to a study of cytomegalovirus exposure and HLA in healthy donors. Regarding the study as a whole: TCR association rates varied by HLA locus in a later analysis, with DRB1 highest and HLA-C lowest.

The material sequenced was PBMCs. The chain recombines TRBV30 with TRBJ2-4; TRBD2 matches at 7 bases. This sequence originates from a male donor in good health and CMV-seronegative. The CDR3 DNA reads TGTGCCTGGAGTCGGGAGGCCGGGGCGACCTTC. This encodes CAWSREAGATF.